The 24 T cell receptor beta chains reported below all come from one sample, sequenced in a study of blood T cells in healthy people across ages. Alongside a J-beta primer mix, a sample-barcoded 5' primer served in a second PCR lasting roughly 6 to 11 cycles. MiXCR, run by TCRdb on the 5' RACE reads, gives a single entry per CDR3 protein. The sample includes about 1.1 million distinct CDR3 sequences, more than 30% of them seen just once. The sequenced sample was blood. Every receptor here comes from a man aged 18 to 30 in good health.

This clonotype showed up just a few times. The chain has TRBV6-5 and TRBJ1-2; a possible D gene is TRBD1 (5 bases). Germline V gene data show CDR1 as MNHEY and CDR2 as SVGAGI. The CDR3 is 14 residues long. V was cut by 6 bases and J by 8 bases, with 19 bases left in between. The CDR3 nucleotides read TGTGCCAGCAGCCCCGAGACAGCACGGCGAGGCTACACCTTC. Translating gives CASSPETARRGYTF.

This chain connects TRBV6-5 to TRBJ1-1; D is possibly TRBD1 (5 bases). Per the germline V gene, CDR1 is MNHEY and CDR2 is SVGAGI. The CDR3 is made up of 14 amino acids. The germline V and J ends were trimmed by 0 bases and 5 bases, with 10 bases remaining between them. The DNA of the CDR3 is TGTGCCAGCAGTTACTCCCAGGGCCTTACTGAAGCTTTCTTT. Protein sequence: CASSYSQGLTEAFF.

This rearrangement joins TRBV7-9 to TRBJ2-3, with 8 bases fitting TRBD2. Germline V lookup: CDR1 SEHNR, CDR2 FQNEAQ (reference sequence). The CDR3 is 15 residues long. Trimming at V came to 3 bases and at J to 2 bases, leaving 4 bases not matched to a gene. CDR3 amino acids: CASSFIAGITDTQYF. CDR3 in DNA: TGTGCCAGCAGCTTCATAGCGGGGATCACAGATACGCAGTATTTT.

This clonotype came up a few times. The CDR3 coding sequence is TGTGCCAGCAGTCCCGGGACAGGGGTAAGGCAGCCCCAGCATTTT. As protein: CASSPGTGVRQPQHF. The chain uses TRBV12-3 or TRBV12-4 and TRBJ1-5, with 10 positions matching TRBD1. There are 15 residues in the CDR3. V gave up 5 bases and J gave up 7 bases; unmatched junction bases: 8.

The CDR3 bases are TGCGCCAGCAGCACCTCCGTCTCCTACGAGCAGTACTTC. Translation: CASSTSVSYEQYF. The chain is built from TRBV5-1 and TRBJ2-4; D gene unclear. The last part of the DNA fits TRBJ2-7 better; the J call may be wrong. This CDR3 is built from 13 residues. Germline loops: CDR1 SGHRS, CDR2 YFSETQ.

The rearrangement joins TRBV12-3 or TRBV12-4 to TRBJ1-5; 8 bases agree with TRBD1. CDR3 size: 14 residues. V shed 5 bases, J shed 5 bases, and the junction held 5 bases outside the gene matches. The DNA for the CDR3 is TGTGCCAGCAGTCCACAGGGGGAGCATCAGCCCCAGCATTTT. Translation: CASSPQGEHQPQHF.

This clonotype came up a few times. The chain has TRBV4-2 and TRBJ2-7; TRBD2 matches 7 bases. This CDR3 comprises 15 residues. V trimming: 0 bases; J trimming: 6 bases; junction bases outside the gene matches: 8. Germline V gene data show CDR1 as LGHNA and CDR2 as YNFKEQ. The CDR3 DNA sequence: TGTGCCAGCAGCCAAGATTCTAGCGGAACGACCGAGCAGTACTTC. This encodes CASSQDSSGTTEQYF.

CDR3 bases: TGTGCCAGCAGCTTAGTGGGCAGGGGTGTAGGGCAGCCCCAGCATTTT. Protein: CASSLVGRGVGQPQHF. This rearrangement joins TRBV7-2 to TRBJ1-5; D perhaps matches TRBD1 (6 bases). The germline V and J ends were trimmed by 1 base and 7 bases, with 17 bases remaining between them. CDR1 SGHTA and CDR2 FQGNSA come from the germline V gene. The CDR3 is 16 amino acids.

This clonotype was picked up a small number of times. The chain couples TRBV7-8 to TRBJ1-4; D may be TRBD1 (5 bases). Germline CDR1 reads SGHVS; CDR2 reads FQNEAQ. V was pared by 10 bases and J by 8 bases, with 20 bases between. The CDR3 runs to 14 residues. The CDR3 sequence: CATTLRDGREKLFF. CDR3 bases: TGTGCCACTACTCTCAGGGACGGTCGGGAAAAACTGTTTTTT.

This clonotype came up once. The chain joins TRBV11-2 to TRBJ2-3, with 10 bases lining up with TRBD2. Germline V gene data show CDR1 as SGHAT and CDR2 as FQNNGV. This CDR3 region has 17 residues. V shed 0 bases, J shed 2 bases, and the junction held 5 bases outside the gene matches. The CDR3, as DNA: TGTGCCAGCAGCTTAGATATAGCGGGGGGATACACAGATACGCAGTATTTT. Its translation is CASSLDIAGGYTDTQYF.

Concerning this clonotype itself: The junction departs from germline at one end; a sequencing error may be responsible. The V call is TRBV6-2 or TRBV6-3, the J call TRBJ2-7; the D gene is possibly TRBD2 (5 bases). Germline V gene data show CDR1 as MNHEY and CDR2 as SVGEGT. CDR3 size: 12 residues. The CDR3 loop is CANSRTPYEQYF. CDR3 nucleotide sequence: TGTGCCAACAGTCGGACTCCCTACGAGCAGTACTTC.

The table lists this clonotype with a few counts. The rearrangement uses TRBV20-1 and TRBJ2-2, with D tentatively TRBD1 (6 bases). Trimming took 1 base from V and 2 from J, leaving 11 bases between them. This CDR3 contains 15 residues. Germline V CDR1 and CDR2: DFQATT, SNEGSKA (reference sequence). The CDR3 here is CSARVPGVNTGELFF. In DNA, the CDR3 is TGCAGTGCTAGAGTTCCAGGGGTAAACACCGGGGAGCTGTTTTTT.

V gene TRBV28 combines with J gene TRBJ1-1; TRBD1 matches 9 bases. Germline V gene sequence: CDR1 MDHEN, CDR2 SYDVKM. Trimming removed 4 bases from V and 5 bases from J; junction bases left unmatched: 8. The CDR3 runs 15 residues. The CDR3 reads CASSSGGQGFTEAFF. CDR3 DNA: TGTGCCAGCAGTTCCGGGGGACAGGGATTTACTGAAGCTTTCTTT.

V usage is TRBV5-4 and J usage is TRBJ2-4; D is possibly TRBD1 or TRBD2 (7 bases each). This CDR3 has 15 amino acids. The germline V gene encodes CDR1 SGHNT and CDR2 YYREEE (reference sequence). V gave up 0 bases and J gave up 8 bases, with 15 bases separating them. CDR3 protein: CASSLATGAGDIQYF. The CDR3 DNA reads TGTGCCAGCAGCTTGGCAACAGGGGCGGGGGACATTCAGTACTTC. The variable domain in full, with the rest retrieved from reference TRBV5-4 and TRBJ2-4, is ETGVTQSPTHLIKTRGQQVTLRCSSQSGHNTVSWYQQALGQGPQFIFQYYREEENGRGNFPPRFSGLQFPNYSSELNVNALELDDSALYLCASSLATGAGDIQYFGAGTRLSVL.

This clonotype showed up just a few times. This chain links TRBV5-1 with TRBJ1-1, with 7 bases identical to TRBD1. CDR1 and CDR2 from the germline V gene are SGHRS and YFSETQ. The CDR3 totals 17 residues. Trimming removed 0 bases from V and 0 bases from J; junction bases left unmatched: 8. In DNA form, the CDR3 reads TGCGCCAGCAGCTTGGGGCCACAGGGGACCTTGAACACTGAAGCTTTCTTT. Encoded protein: CASSLGPQGTLNTEAFF.

This chain connects TRBV4-3 to TRBJ2-3; 9 bases are shared with TRBD1. CDR3 length: 17 amino acids. V dropped 1 base and J dropped 0; count of bases not matched to a gene: 5. CDR1 and CDR2 (germline): LGHNA, YSLEER. CDR3 nucleotides: TGCGCCAGCAGCCAAGGACTGACAGGGGGGAGCACAGATACGCAGTATTTT. Its protein product is CASSQGLTGGSTDTQYF.

V usage is TRBV4-1 and J usage is TRBJ2-3; perhaps TRBD2 as D (7 bases). CDR1 and CDR2 (germline): MGHRA, YSYEKL. V was shortened by 3 bases and J by 5 bases, with 21 bases between the two germline ends. CDR3 size: 17 residues. This CDR3 is CASSHGGRGGAEDTQYF. CDR3 bases: TGCGCCAGCAGCCATGGAGGTAGGGGGGGCGCGGAAGATACGCAGTATTTT.

This clonotype has just a few counts. The chain carries TRBV12-3 or TRBV12-4 and TRBJ2-1; TRBD2 might be the D (7 bases). The CDR3 is 14 residues long. The V end was cut by 3 bases, the J end by 5 bases, with 11 bases between. This CDR3 reads CASSLGGDNNEQFF. The CDR3 DNA is TGTGCCAGCAGTTTGGGGGGGGACAACAATGAGCAGTTCTTC.

This rearrangement joins TRBV7-9 to TRBJ2-1; no firm D call. In germline, CDR1 is SEHNR, CDR2 FQNEAQ (reference sequence). Trimming removed 5 bases at V and 12 bases at J, with 11 bases between. This CDR3 contains 11 residues. The CDR3 region is CASSANLWQFF. The CDR3 DNA follows: TGTGCCAGCAGCGCAAATCTGTGGCAGTTCTTC. Filled out from reference TRBV7-9 and TRBJ2-1, the complete variable domain reads DTGVSQNPRHKITKRGQNVTFRCDPISEHNRLYWYRQTLGQGPEFLTYFQNEAQLEKSRLLSDRFSAERPKGSFSTLEIQRTEQGDSAMYLCASSANLWQFFGPGTRLTVL.

The V call is TRBV9, the J call TRBJ2-1; unclear D gene. Trimming pared 4 bases from V and 9 bases from J, leaving 11 bases between. CDR3 length equals 12 residues. Germline lookup yields CDR1 SGDLS and CDR2 YYNGEE. CDR3 in DNA: TGTGCCAGCAGCCCAATCTGGGGTGAGCAGTTCTTC. Translating gives CASSPIWGEQFF.

A note on this clonotype: A junction boundary mismatches the germline segment, possibly from a read error. The V call is TRBV6-5, the J call TRBJ2-3; no clear D. The CDR3 is 16 residues long. From germline, CDR1 is MNHEY and CDR2 SVGAGI. CDR3 sequence: CASRYYSRLSTDTQYF. In nucleotides, the CDR3 is TGTGCCAGCAGATACTACAGCCGATTAAGCACAGATACGCAGTATTTT.

CDR3 nucleotides: TGTGCCAGCAGCGGGGACAGGGCATACAATGAGCAGTACTTC. Amino acid sequence: CASSGDRAYNEQYF. The gene calls are TRBV27 and TRBJ2-5; 9 positions match TRBD1. The CDR3 consists of 14 residues. V lost 6 bases to trimming and J lost 11 bases; unmatched junction nucleotides: 13. CDR1 and CDR2 from the germline V gene are MNHEY and SMNVEV (reference sequence).

The chain has TRBV3-1 and TRBJ2-7; possible D gene TRBD2, 5 bases. Trimming left V 1 base short and J 2 bases short, with 9 bases between. Germline lookup yields CDR1 LGHDT and CDR2 YNNKEL (reference sequence). The length of the CDR3 is 14 residues. CDR3 region: CASSQGTLTYEQYF. The CDR3, as DNA: TGTGCCAGCAGCCAAGGGACTCTCACCTACGAGCAGTACTTC.

The chain joins TRBV6-6 to TRBJ1-2; perhaps TRBD1 as D (5 bases). The CDR3 is made up of 15 amino acids. V lost 7 bases, J lost 1 base, and 16 bases lay in between. Germline values: CDR1 MNHNY, CDR2 SVGAGI (reference sequence). The CDR3 DNA reads TGTGCCAGCACCAACGGGGGTGCCTTTAACTATGGCTACACCTTC. Protein product: CASTNGGAFNYGYTF.